The clone carrying this T cell receptor beta chain was counted at least ten times. This entry comes from a study of human T cells and chemical hapten exposure. About the research overall: Small volume differences among pooled libraries mainly caused per-sample TCR yield variation.

Single cDNA molecules in the library carried unique molecular identifiers attached during preparation. TCRdb passed the RACE reads through MiXCR, listing each CDR3 protein once. The sample includes about 77,000 distinct CDR3 sequences, around 9.3% of them seen just once. Time point of the sample: healthy volunteer bleed at 6 weeks. Total RNA came from unfractionated whole blood. The length of the CDR3 is 15 residues. Germline values: CDR1 MNHNY, CDR2 SVGAGI (reference sequence). Trimming shortened V by 2 bases and J by 6 bases, and 16 bases separated the two germline ends. The sequenced sample consisted of whole blood. The receptor's source is a female donor in good health. Some clones in this sample may be carry-over from other donors' samples. This sequence joins TRBV6-6 and TRBJ1-1; D is uncertain. CDR3 sequence: CASSYESGRFPEAFF. CDR3 nucleotides: TGTGCCAGCAGTTACGAGTCAGGCCGGTTTCCTGAAGCTTTCTTT.